This TCR beta chain was captured by sequencing in a study of identical twins. Study-wide results and caveats: Beta out-of-frame sequences showed weaker excess twin sharing.

Donors were all healthy Caucasians. Template switching supplied a universal primer site; unique molecular identifiers were carried on the cDNA. MiXCR, applied by TCRdb to the 5' RACE reads, yields one record per CDR3 protein. The profile shows a few hundred thousand distinct CDR3 sequences, approximately 8.6% of them singletons. CDR1 is ENHRY and CDR2 is SYGVKD in the germline V gene. The junction had 5 bases not matched to a gene; V was cut back by 8 bases and J by 1 base. The CDR3 extends over 14 amino acids. As concerns this clonotype: What it binds is not known.

These data were also reused for a study on yellow fever vaccine responses in identical twins. As that study records: Twins' vaccine T cell response reportedly seemed partly convergent, partly personalized.

Sequencing was done on a sample of CD8+ T cells sorted from blood. This TCR came from a woman under 30 in good health. This chain uses TRBV10-3 with TRBJ2-3, with 8 bases identical to TRBD2. The CDR3 spells CAISLAGGTDTQYF. CDR3 nucleotide sequence: TGTGCCATCTCCCTAGCGGGCGGCACAGATACGCAGTATTTT.